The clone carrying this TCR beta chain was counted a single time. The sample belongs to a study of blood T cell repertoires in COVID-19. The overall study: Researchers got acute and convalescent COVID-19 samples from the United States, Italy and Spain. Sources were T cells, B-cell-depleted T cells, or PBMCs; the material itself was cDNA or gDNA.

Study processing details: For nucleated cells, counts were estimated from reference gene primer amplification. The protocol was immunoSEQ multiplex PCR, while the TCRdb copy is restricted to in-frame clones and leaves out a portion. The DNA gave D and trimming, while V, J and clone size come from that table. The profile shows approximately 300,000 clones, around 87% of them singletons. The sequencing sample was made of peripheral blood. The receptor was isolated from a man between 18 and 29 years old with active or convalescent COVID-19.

The CDR3 reads CAMGNRGPTQYF. In nucleotides, the CDR3 is TGTGCCATGGGAAACAGGGGGCCGACCCAGTACTTC. The V call is TRBV6-5, the J call TRBJ2-5, with 9 bases matching TRBD1. Germline trimming cut 10 bases from V and 7 bases from J; bases unmatched to any gene: 7. Germline values: CDR1 MNHEY, CDR2 SVGAGI. CDR3 length: 12 residues.